These 15 T cell receptor beta chains originate from one sample sequenced in a study of T cell repertoires in ileal Crohn's disease. TCRdb keeps only in-frame clones here, not all; method: immunoSEQ multiplex PCR. The data show about 4,500 clones, 75% to 85% seen once. The sample taken for sequencing was ileal tissue. The receptor set was obtained from an adult with Crohn's disease.

This clone has only a few counts. The chain combines TRBV7-9 with TRBJ2-7; D not certain. This CDR3 has 11 amino acids. Looked up from germline, CDR1 is SEHNR and CDR2 is FQNEAQ (reference sequence). Trimming removed 3 bases from V and 10 bases from J, with 10 bases in between. This chain's CDR3 is CASSFDGDQYF. The CDR3 DNA is TGTGCCAGCAGCTTCGACGGAGACCAGTACTTC.

V gene TRBV6-6 combines with J gene TRBJ2-3; 11 bases line up with TRBD1. The J segment lost 4 bases and the V segment lost 5 bases, leaving 5 bases of the junction unmatched. Germline CDR1 is MNHNY and CDR2 is SVGAGI (reference sequence). CDR3 length equals 15 residues. CDR3 bases: TGTGCCAGCAGTCTCCGGGGACAGGGGGCAGATACGCAGTATTTT. Amino acids: CASSLRGQGADTQYF.

The chain joins TRBV11-2 to TRBJ1-2; D might be TRBD1 (6 bases). V lost 2 bases and J lost 8, with 15 bases in between. In germline, CDR1 is SGHAT, CDR2 FQNNGV. The CDR3 is 14 residues long. CDR3 region: CASSLNREGYGYTF. The CDR3 DNA sequence: TGTGCCAGCAGCTTAAACAGGGAAGGTTACGGCTACACCTTC.

This clone was detected once. The chain has TRBV5-1 and TRBJ1-2; D gene uncertain. V dropped 1 base and J dropped 1 base, with 5 bases sitting between them. CDR3 length: 13 residues. Germline values: CDR1 SGHRS, CDR2 YFSETQ. CDR3 protein: CASSLTDNYGYTF. In DNA, the CDR3 is TGCGCCAGCAGCTTGACTGATAACTATGGCTACACCTTC.

The chain employs TRBV27 and TRBJ1-5; the match to TRBD1 covers 9 bases. CDR1 MNHEY and CDR2 SMNVEV come from the germline V gene (reference sequence). CDR3 length: 17 residues. After removal of 8 bases from V and 4 bases from J, the junction contained 15 bases not matched to a gene. CDR3 sequence reads: CASSPGTGNSLNQPQHF. The CDR3 DNA sequence: TGTGCCAGCTCACCCGGGACAGGGAATTCGTTAAATCAGCCCCAGCATTTT.

V is TRBV5-1 and J is TRBJ1-3, with 8 positions matching TRBD1. J was trimmed by 3 bases and V by 1 base; bases with no gene match: 3. Germline lookup yields CDR1 SGHRS and CDR2 YFSETQ. The CDR3 sequence is 15 residues long. The CDR3, as DNA: TGCGCCAGCAGCTTGTCAGGGGGCTTTGGAAACACCATATATTTT. Protein sequence: CASSLSGGFGNTIYF. The full variable domain, rest sourced from reference TRBV5-1 and TRBJ1-3, is KAGVTQTPRYLIKTRGQQVTLSCSPISGHRSVSWYQQTPGQGLQFLFEYFSETQRNKGNFPGRFSGRQFSNSRSEMNVSTLELGDSALYLCASSLSGGFGNTIYFGEGSWLTVV.

This clone appeared a few times. J is TRBJ2-1 and V is TRBV5-1; 8 bases are a match to TRBD2. The germline V gene has CDR1 SGHRS and CDR2 YFSETQ. V was clipped by 4 bases and J by 9 bases; unmatched bases: 9. This CDR3 is built from 14 residues. The CDR3 DNA reads TGCGCCAGCAGCCCGGTGAGCGGGAGAGGTGAGCAGTTCTTC. It translates to CASSPVSGRGEQFF.

About this clone: At one of its ends the junction is not consistent with the germline gene, which may arise from a read error. The sample has other DNA sequences that encode this CDR3 too. The CDR3 loop is CSVQGQGTEAFF. Written as DNA, the CDR3 is TGCAGCGTGCAAGGACAGGGGACTGAGGCTTTCTTT. V is TRBV29-1 and J is TRBJ1-1; 9 bases agree with TRBD1. CDR3 length equals 12 residues. CDR1 SQVTM and CDR2 ANQGSEA come from the germline V gene.

The chain combines TRBV7-8 with TRBJ1-6; 7 bases fit TRBD1. V trimming: 3 bases; J trimming: 3 bases; junction bases outside the gene matches: 2. The CDR3 runs 15 residues. Germline CDR1 and CDR2: SGHVS and FQNEAQ. Written as DNA, the CDR3 is TGTGCCAGCAGCTTCACAGGGGACTATAATTCACCCCTCCACTTT. Its translation: CASSFTGDYNSPLHF.

This clone has a handful of counts. This sequence joins TRBV20-1 and TRBJ1-1; no firm D call. The CDR3 runs to 11 residues. Per germline, CDR1 DFQATT and CDR2 SNEGSKA (reference sequence). V was shortened by 5 bases and J by 8 bases, with 12 bases between the two germline ends. This CDR3 reads CSAEYAAEAFF. DNA for the CDR3: TGCAGTGCTGAGTATGCTGCCGAAGCTTTCTTT.

The rearrangement joins TRBV7-2 to TRBJ2-5; TRBD1 is a possible D gene (8 bases). The V gene's germline CDR1 is SGHTA and CDR2 FQGNSA. Trimming took 3 bases from V and 4 from J, leaving 12 bases between them. The CDR3 is made up of 14 amino acids. CDR3 residues: CASSLNRGGETQYF. The CDR3 DNA sequence: TGTGCCAGCAGCTTGAACAGGGGGGGAGAGACCCAGTACTTC.

V usage is TRBV5-5 and J usage is TRBJ1-5, with a tentative D call TRBD1 (6 bases). CDR1 SGHKS and CDR2 YYEKEE come from the germline V gene (reference sequence). The V end was cut by 2 bases, the J end by 2 bases, with 11 bases between. The length of the CDR3 is 15 residues. The CDR3 loop is CASSLQGAGNQPQHF. CDR3 nucleotides: TGTGCCAGCAGCTTACAGGGCGCGGGCAATCAGCCCCAGCATTTT.

This clone showed up just a few times. The V gene is TRBV7-6, the J gene TRBJ2-5; 7 nucleotides match TRBD1. Germline CDR1 reads SGHVS; CDR2 reads FNYEAQ. Trimming took 6 bases from V and 4 from J; bases not matched to a gene: 8. This CDR3 comprises 14 residues. The CDR3 DNA reads TGTGCCAGCAGTCCCACAGGGGTAGCAGAGACCCAGTACTTC. This codes for CASSPTGVAETQYF.

The chain is built from TRBV7-9 and TRBJ2-7; no firm D call. The CDR3 is 12 amino acids. V lost 5 bases and J lost 6, with 11 bases in between. Germline lookup yields CDR1 SEHNR and CDR2 FQNEAQ (reference sequence). CDR3 region: CASSHPSGEQYF. In DNA form, the CDR3 reads TGTGCCAGCAGCCACCCCTCCGGCGAGCAGTACTTC.

The V gene is TRBV5-1, the J gene TRBJ2-7; 10 positions match TRBD1. V gave up 7 bases and J gave up 4 bases; unmatched junction bases: 5. The CDR3 is 13 amino acids. From germline, CDR1 is SGHRS and CDR2 YFSETQ. The CDR3 loop is CASGRDRGYEQYF. As DNA, the CDR3 is TGCGCCAGCGGCCGGGACAGGGGTTACGAGCAGTACTTC.